This entry lists 2 T cell receptor beta chains sequenced from one sample in a study of T cells in Graves' hyperthyroidism and ophthalmopathy. Using RNA transcripts as the source, TCR beta CDR3 regions were amplified. HTBI primers were used for first-round RT-PCR of the TCR CDR3. Using its own MiXCR run on the multiplex PCR reads, TCRdb lists one record per CDR3 protein. The profile shows about 350,000 distinct CDR3 sequences, 15% to 20% of them singletons. Sequencing used blood. The receptors come from a woman aged 35 to 49 with Graves' ophthalmopathy.

This clonotype was seen repeatedly, ten times or more. CDR3 in amino acids: CAGGENIQYF. The CDR3 DNA is TGTGCTGGAGGCGAAAACATTCAGTACTTC. The genes are TRBV6-1 and TRBJ2-4; a weak D match, TRBD2 (5 bases). In germline, CDR1 is MNHNS, CDR2 SASEGT. This CDR3 comprises 10 residues.

Ten or more counts support this clonotype. The V call is TRBV20-1, the J call TRBJ2-7; a weak D match, TRBD2 (5 bases). With 5 bases removed from V and 0 bases from J, the gap between germline ends came to 17 bases. Germline values: CDR1 DFQATT, CDR2 SNEGSKA (reference sequence). The CDR3 is 15 amino acids. CDR3 nucleotide sequence: TGCAGTGCTCAAGCCACCGAGCGGTTCTCCTACGAGCAGTACTTC. Protein sequence: CSAQATERFSYEQYF.